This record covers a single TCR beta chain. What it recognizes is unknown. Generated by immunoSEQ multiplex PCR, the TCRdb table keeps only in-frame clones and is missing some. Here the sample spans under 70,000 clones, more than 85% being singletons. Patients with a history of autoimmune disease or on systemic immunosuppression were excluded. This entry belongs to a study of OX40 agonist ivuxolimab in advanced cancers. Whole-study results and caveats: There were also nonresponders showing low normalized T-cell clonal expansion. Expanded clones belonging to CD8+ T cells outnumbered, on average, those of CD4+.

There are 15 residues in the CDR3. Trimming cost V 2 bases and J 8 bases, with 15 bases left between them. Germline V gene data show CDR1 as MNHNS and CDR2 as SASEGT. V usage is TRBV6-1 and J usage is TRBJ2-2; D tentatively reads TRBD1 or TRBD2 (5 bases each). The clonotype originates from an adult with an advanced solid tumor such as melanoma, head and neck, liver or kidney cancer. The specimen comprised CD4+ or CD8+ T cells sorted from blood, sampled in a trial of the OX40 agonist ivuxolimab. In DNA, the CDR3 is TGTGCCAGCAGTGAACTGAGGGGCCAGGCAGGGGAGCTGTTTTTT. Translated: CASSELRGQAGELFF.